These 19 T cell receptor beta chains were sequenced from one sample in a study of cytomegalovirus exposure and HLA in healthy donors. The PCR made use of 60 Vbeta and 13 Jbeta primers. TCRdb's table, derived via immunoSEQ multiplex PCR, lists solely in-frame clones and lacks some. Of 100,000 to 150,000 clones listed, more than 75% were seen once; the top ten hold 0.9% to 1.2%. The sample taken for sequencing was PBMCs. The source is a male donor in good health and CMV-seronegative.

This clone was counted once. This chain uses TRBV4-1 with TRBJ2-5; maybe TRBD1 (5 bases). The CDR3 has 15 residues. Germline CDR1 reads MGHRA; CDR2 reads YSYEKL. The V gene lost 1 base and the J gene lost 4 bases, with 13 bases spanning the gap. The CDR3 region has the DNA TGCGCCAGCAGCCAAGTGAGCAGGGATGGAGAGACCCAGTACTTC. Translation gives CASSQVSRDGETQYF.

The gene calls are TRBV10-3 and TRBJ2-3; the D is unclear. Germline V gene lookup returns CDR1 ENHRY and CDR2 SYGVKD. The V and J ends lost 3 bases and 0 bases respectively, with 13 bases between them. The CDR3 is made up of 16 amino acids. The CDR3 sequence is CAISETQTPSTDTQYF. The DNA for the CDR3 is TGTGCCATCAGTGAAACCCAAACACCCAGCACAGATACGCAGTATTTT.

This sequence joins TRBV5-1 and TRBJ2-1; TRBD1 agrees at 11 bases. V lost 2 bases to trimming and J lost 6 bases; unmatched junction nucleotides: 1. The CDR3 spans 14 residues. The germline V gene has CDR1 SGHRS and CDR2 YFSETQ. In DNA, the CDR3 is TGCGCCAGCAGCTTAGGGACAGGGGGCAATGAGCAGTTCTTC. It translates to CASSLGTGGNEQFF.

This chain links TRBV15 with TRBJ2-1; 8 nucleotides match TRBD2. The CDR3 is made up of 16 amino acids. J was trimmed by 6 bases and V by 4 bases; bases with no gene match: 11. Looked up from germline, CDR1 is LNHNV and CDR2 is YYDKDF (reference sequence). This chain's CDR3 is CATSTMGLGNGNEQFF. The CDR3 DNA reads TGTGCCACCAGCACTATGGGACTAGGAAACGGCAATGAGCAGTTCTTC.

This clone was seen a few times. This sequence joins TRBV6-1 and TRBJ1-5; D unresolved. The CDR3 is 13 amino acids. The germline V gene has CDR1 MNHNS and CDR2 SASEGT. The germline V and J ends were trimmed by 2 bases and 3 bases, with 5 bases remaining between them. The CDR3, as DNA: TGTGCCAGCAGTGAACAGATCAATCAGCCCCAGCATTTT. This gives the protein CASSEQINQPQHF.

The genes are TRBV4-1 and TRBJ2-7, with a weak D call TRBD2 (6 bases). Trimming removed 1 base from V and 2 bases from J, with 12 bases in between. The CDR3 extends over 15 amino acids. Germline V gene sequence: CDR1 MGHRA, CDR2 YSYEKL. CDR3 sequence (DNA): TGCGCCAGCAGCCAAGCCTTTGGGGGGACCTACGAGCAGTACTTC. Its translation is CASSQAFGGTYEQYF.

The chain links TRBV7-2 to TRBJ2-2; D not certain. V was trimmed by 4 bases and J by 1 base, leaving 10 bases between them. The CDR3 covers 15 residues. Germline V gene lookup returns CDR1 SGHTA and CDR2 FQGNSA. The CDR3 loop is CASSSHPGNTGELFF. DNA of the CDR3: TGTGCCAGCAGCTCACATCCAGGGAACACCGGGGAGCTGTTTTTT.

The chain is built from TRBV6-5 and TRBJ1-1; D not certain. The CDR3 has 14 residues. Trimming stripped 4 bases from V and 6 bases from J, with 15 bases between. Germline lookup yields CDR1 MNHEY and CDR2 SVGAGI. CDR3 amino acids: CASSFRRRASEAFF. The CDR3 DNA reads as TGTGCCAGCAGTTTCAGACGGAGAGCTTCTGAAGCTTTCTTT.

This clone was recorded only once. This rearrangement joins TRBV5-4 to TRBJ2-5; 7 bases are a match to TRBD1. The J call could be wrong; TRBJ2-7 is a better fit for the DNA end. CDR3 length equals 14 residues. The germline CDR1 and CDR2 sequences are SGHNT and YYREEE (reference sequence). In DNA form, the CDR3 reads TGTGCCAGCAGCTTCCGGGACAGATGGCGCGAGCAGTACTTC. Translation: CASSFRDRWREQYF.

The rearrangement links TRBV11-2 to TRBJ2-5, with 12 bases matching TRBD2. CDR1 is SGHAT and CDR2 is FQNNGV in the germline V gene. The CDR3 is 15 amino acids. Losses at the gene ends were 3 bases for V and 11 bases for J; bases not matched to a gene: 10. The CDR3 bases are TGTGCCAGCAGCTTGGCTAGCGGGGGGGCGGTTGAGCAGTACTTC. The encoded protein is CASSLASGGAVEQYF.

This chain joins TRBV9 and TRBJ2-7; D not certain. This CDR3 is 14 amino acids long. V lost 0 bases and J lost 2, with 9 bases in between. Looked up from germline, CDR1 is SGDLS and CDR2 is YYNGEE. As DNA, the CDR3 is TGTGCCAGCAGCGTAGGAACGGTTACCTACGAGCAGTACTTC. This gives the protein CASSVGTVTYEQYF. Filled out from reference TRBV9 and TRBJ2-7, the complete variable domain reads DSGVTQTPKHLITATGQRVTLRCSPRSGDLSVYWYQQSLDQGLQFLIQYYNGEERAKGNILERFSAQQFPDLHSELNLSSLELGDSALYFCASSVGTVTYEQYFGPGTRLTVT.

This chain joins TRBV9 and TRBJ1-1; D possibly corresponds to TRBD1 (6 bases). Trimming shortened V by 4 bases and J by 5 bases, and 18 bases separated the two germline ends. This CDR3 contains 15 residues. From germline, CDR1 is SGDLS and CDR2 YYNGEE. The CDR3 nucleotides are TGTGCCAGCAGCCCCCTACAGGGCTCGTGGACTGAAGCTTTCTTT. Encoded protein: CASSPLQGSWTEAFF.

The rearrangement uses TRBV11-2 and TRBJ2-5; D is possibly TRBD1 (6 bases). The tail of the sequence fits TRBJ2-7 better, so the J call may be wrong. The CDR3 extends over 15 amino acids. Germline CDR1 reads SGHAT; CDR2 reads FQNNGV. As DNA, the CDR3 is TGTGCCAGCAGCCAACAGGGATCCTACTCCTACGAGCAGTACTTC. This gives the protein CASSQQGSYSYEQYF.

This clone was seen more than once but under ten times. V usage is TRBV6-6 and J usage is TRBJ1-2; D not certain. Trimming pared 11 bases from V and 3 bases from J, leaving 16 bases between. Germline CDR1 is MNHNY and CDR2 is SVGAGI (reference sequence). This CDR3 has 13 amino acids. The CDR3 protein is CAGLGSADYGYTF. DNA of the CDR3: TGTGCCGGACTAGGGAGCGCGGACTATGGCTACACCTTC.

This chain connects TRBV11-2 to TRBJ2-2, with TRBD2 identical over 7 bases. CDR3 length: 13 amino acids. In germline, CDR1 is SGHAT, CDR2 FQNNGV. Trimming at V came to 3 bases and at J to 5 bases, leaving 0 bases not matched to a gene. In DNA form, the CDR3 reads TGTGCCAGCAGCTTGGGGGGGACCGGGGAGCTGTTTTTT. It encodes CASSLGGTGELFF.

The chain is built from TRBV6-6 and TRBJ1-3, with TRBD1 matching 7 bases. This CDR3 region has 15 residues. Trimming cost V 10 bases and J 3 bases; bases outside gene matches: 12. CDR1 and CDR2 (germline): MNHNY, SVGAGI (reference sequence). This CDR3 is CATKLTGSLGNTIYF. CDR3 DNA sequence: TGTGCCACCAAATTGACAGGGAGCCTTGGAAACACCATATATTTT.

The gene calls are TRBV4-3 and TRBJ2-1; 12 positions agree with TRBD2. The CDR3 is made up of 15 amino acids. The V and J ends lost 4 bases and 4 bases, in that order; junction bases with no gene match: 2. The germline V gene has CDR1 LGHNA and CDR2 YSLEER. The CDR3 protein is CASSPGLAGYNEQFF. The CDR3 DNA reads TGCGCCAGCAGCCCTGGACTAGCGGGGTACAATGAGCAGTTCTTC.

CDR3 DNA: TGTGCCTGGTTACAGGGAGGGGGTAGAGAGCAGTACTTC. Protein sequence: CAWLQGGGREQYF. The rearrangement uses TRBV30 and TRBJ2-7; a possible D gene is TRBD2 (7 bases). The CDR3 has 13 amino acids. Per the germline V gene, CDR1 is GTSNPN and CDR2 is SVGIG (reference sequence). V was clipped by 5 bases and J by 7 bases, with 18 bases between them.

This chain links TRBV4-1 with TRBJ2-1; D is unclear. The V gene's germline CDR1 is MGHRA and CDR2 YSYEKL. V was pared by 3 bases and J by 4 bases, with 7 bases between. There are 13 residues in the CDR3. The CDR3 region is CASSQASYNEQFF. The CDR3 DNA reads as TGCGCCAGCAGCCAGGCTTCTTACAATGAGCAGTTCTTC.